This TCR beta chain appears in the sequencing data of a study of molecular identifiers for immune sequencing clone quantification. Study-level results: More than 99% of effector molecules, versus under 1% of naive-cell molecules, belonged to clones above 20 RNA copies.

V lost 7 bases and J 3 bases, leaving 21 bases between the germline ends. Germline V gene data show CDR1 as SQVTM and CDR2 as ANQGSEA. The CDR3 covers 15 residues. Generation of bulk TCR libraries relied on previously described methods and listed TCR primers. In TCRdb, the PCR reads were re-called with MiXCR into one record per CDR3 protein. This sample carries about 640,000 distinct CDR3 sequences, nearly 20% of them seen once, and the ten largest clones take under 0.95%. This clonotype was observed a few times. As yet, its antigen is unknown. Given a much more abundant clone one base away, this may be a read error. With RNA at 10%, 30% or 50%, naive CD8 libraries came from roughly 20,000 to 1,000,000 sorted cells.

The rearrangement uses TRBV29-1 and TRBJ2-5; D remains unclear. The origin of this receptor is a human donor in good health. Some libraries in this study had Jurkat cell RNA spiked in. The sample comprised naive CD8+ T cells from blood, with Jurkat cell RNA spiked in. Subset here: FACS-sorted CD8+CD4-CCR7+CD45RA+ naive T cells. CDR3 DNA: TGCAGCGCTCTGGCCAAGGGCTGGGTAAAAGAGACCCAGTACTTC. Translated, it gives CSALAKGWVKETQYF.